This TCR beta chain derives from a study of blood T cell repertoires in COVID-19. This CDR3 comprises 16 residues. The germline V gene encodes CDR1 LNHNV and CDR2 YYDKDF (reference sequence). The ends were cut back, 0 bases at V and 0 bases at J, with 8 bases in the middle. In Cohort 3, a recovered donor had either two negative PCRs, clearance, or symptom resolution. Some clones are missing from TCRdb's copy, which holds only in-frame ones; the method was immunoSEQ multiplex PCR. The sample lists roughly 200,000 clones, about nine tenths seen once, with about 1.2% in the top ten. The chain joins TRBV15 to TRBJ2-2, with D perhaps TRBD2 (5 bases). The sequenced sample consisted of PBMCs or T cells enriched from blood (not recorded which). This sequence was found in a man under 40 who had recovered from COVID-19. The CDR3 DNA reads TGTGCCACCAGCAGAGATCAACTAGCGAACACCGGGGAGCTGTTTTTT. Translation gives CATSRDQLANTGELFF.